The 2 T cell receptor beta chains below come from one sample, sequenced in a study of blood T cell repertoires in COVID-19. Assay: immunoSEQ multiplex PCR; the TCRdb copy retains only in-frame clones and omits some. Of about 230,000 clones listed, around 88% are singletons. Sequencing was done on a sample of PBMCs or T cells enriched from blood (not recorded which). Receptors were obtained from a middle-aged woman with acute COVID-19.

V and J are TRBV4-3 and TRBJ1-4; 7 bases fit TRBD1. This CDR3 is built from 16 residues. Germline values: CDR1 LGHNA, CDR2 YSLEER. With V trimmed by 1 base and J by 7 bases, 9 bases remained unmatched. The CDR3 coding sequence is TGCGCCAGCAGCCAAGGGACCTCAGGGACAGTTGAAAAACTGTTTTTT. This translates into CASSQGTSGTVEKLFF.

As regards this clone: One end of the junction is discordant with germline, which a read error may explain. This chain uses TRBV19 with TRBJ2-1; perhaps TRBD2 as D (6 bases). This CDR3 contains 12 residues. Germline V CDR1 and CDR2: LNHDA, SQIVND (reference sequence). The CDR3 loop is CASSIDGGLVLF. The DNA for the CDR3 is TGTGCCAGTAGTATAGATGGGGGACTCGTCCTCTTC.